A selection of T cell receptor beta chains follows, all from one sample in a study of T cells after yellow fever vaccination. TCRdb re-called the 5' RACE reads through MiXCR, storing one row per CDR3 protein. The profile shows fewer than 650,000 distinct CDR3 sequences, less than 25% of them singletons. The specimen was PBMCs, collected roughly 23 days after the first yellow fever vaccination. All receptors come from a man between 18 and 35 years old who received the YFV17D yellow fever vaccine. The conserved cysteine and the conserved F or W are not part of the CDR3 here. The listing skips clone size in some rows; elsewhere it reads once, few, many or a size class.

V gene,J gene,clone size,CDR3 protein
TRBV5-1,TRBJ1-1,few,ASSLGGLPFEAF
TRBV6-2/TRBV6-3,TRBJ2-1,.,ASNLGAAYNEQF
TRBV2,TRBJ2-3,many,ASRATSDSTDTQY
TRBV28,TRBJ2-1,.,ASSPMWSTETPYWEQF
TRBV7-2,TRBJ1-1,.,ASSPHGTLTEAF
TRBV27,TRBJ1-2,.,ASSLSLHTGYT
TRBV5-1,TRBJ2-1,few,ASSFGTSGLSSYNEQF
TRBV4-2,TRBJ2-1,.,ASSQPGGYNEQF
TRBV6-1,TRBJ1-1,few,ASSVSWGNTEAF
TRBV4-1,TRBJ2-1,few,ASSRWGADEQF
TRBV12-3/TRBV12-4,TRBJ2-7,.,ASSTGFEQY
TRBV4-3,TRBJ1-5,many,ASSQTDRDQPQH
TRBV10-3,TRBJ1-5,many,AISEVRGGPNQPQH
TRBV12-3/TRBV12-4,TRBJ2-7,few,ASSSPRGTGRGYEQY
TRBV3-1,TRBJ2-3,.,ASSHASGGDTDTQY
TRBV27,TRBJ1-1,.,ASSPRGARGAF
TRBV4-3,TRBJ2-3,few,ASSLTTQAGTDTQY
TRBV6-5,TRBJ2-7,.,ASSYGPPRTGGYEQY
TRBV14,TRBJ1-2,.,ASSQVSRSYGYT
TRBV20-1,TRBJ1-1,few,SASLGNTEAF
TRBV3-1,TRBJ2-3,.,ASSPPVAGDTDTQY
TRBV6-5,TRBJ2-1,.,ASSSSWGDEQF
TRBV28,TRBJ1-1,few,ASSSPGTGGITEAF
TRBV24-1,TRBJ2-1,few,ATSDHRDSYNEQF
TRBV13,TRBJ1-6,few,ASSRKQGVDNSPLH
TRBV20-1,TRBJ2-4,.,SARGGGLGMGNIPY
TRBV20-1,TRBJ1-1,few,SARTVNTEAF
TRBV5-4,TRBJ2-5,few,ASSFSFGGTSRETQY